Listed here are 8 T cell receptor beta chains from one sample, sequenced in a study of T-cell reconstitution after alpha-beta-depleted transplantation in children. Researchers prepared the TCRbeta library using unique molecular identifiers, the study reports. TCRdb analysed the PCR reads with MiXCR anew, one entry per CDR3 protein. This sample carries about 200,000 distinct CDR3 sequences, approximately 7% of them seen once, and the ten largest clones take 5.5%. The sample here was PBMCs, taken before TCRalphabeta/CD19-depleted stem cell transplant. Receptor source: a boy aged 2 to 9 with acute lymphoblastic leukemia, due to receive a stem cell transplant.

In its sample, this clonotype was seen many times. The V call is TRBV5-1, the J call TRBJ2-3; 8 nucleotides match TRBD1. The CDR3 loop spans 16 amino acids. Germline V gives CDR1 SGHRS, CDR2 YFSETQ. V lost 0 bases and J lost 0; bases outside the gene matches: 3. DNA of the CDR3: TGCGCCAGCAGCTTGGCCTGGGACAGGAGCACAGATACGCAGTATTTT. Its translation: CASSLAWDRSTDTQYF.

The chain links TRBV7-6 to TRBJ2-3, with 8 bases matching TRBD1. CDR3 length equals 13 residues. Looked up from germline, CDR1 is SGHVS and CDR2 is FNYEAQ. J gave up 4 bases and V 5 bases, and 2 bases lay outside the gene matches. The CDR3 DNA reads TGTGCCAGCAGCCGACAGGGGCCAGATACGCAGTATTTT. It is translated as CASSRQGPDTQYF.

This clonotype came up a few times. The CDR3 DNA follows: TGTGCCACCAGAGGCGGGGGGGAAGAGACCCAGTACTTC. This encodes CATRGGGEETQYF. The chain employs TRBV15 and TRBJ2-5; 9 positions match TRBD2. The CDR3 extends over 13 amino acids. The trim removed 6 bases at V and 3 bases at J, leaving 2 bases unmatched. Germline loops: CDR1 LNHNV, CDR2 YYDKDF (reference sequence).

This clonotype has a handful of counts. V gene TRBV28 combines with J gene TRBJ2-1; 9 bases map to TRBD2. The V segment lost 7 bases and the J segment 4 bases; nucleotides outside the gene matches: 2. Germline V gives CDR1 MDHEN, CDR2 SYDVKM. The CDR3 has 13 residues. CDR3 nucleotides: TGTGCCAGCATAGGACTAGCGTACAATGAGCAGTTCTTC. Protein product: CASIGLAYNEQFF.

This clonotype was observed at least ten times. This sequence joins TRBV7-8 and TRBJ1-2; 7 bases are a match to TRBD1. The CDR3 is 15 amino acids. V dropped 5 bases and J dropped 2; count of bases not matched to a gene: 8. Germline CDR1 and CDR2: SGHVS and FQNEAQ. The CDR3 DNA reads TGTGCCAGCAGCGGAGACAGGGTGCCCAACTATGGCTACACCTTC. It codes for CASSGDRVPNYGYTF.

Many counts were recorded for this clonotype. The V and J genes are TRBV4-2 and TRBJ2-7; no clear D. This CDR3 spans 12 amino acids. Trimming took off 0 bases at V and 3 bases at J, with 3 bases between the two ends. Germline V gives CDR1 LGHNA, CDR2 YNFKEQ. CDR3 bases: TGTGCCAGCAGCCAAGAAGGCTACGAGCAGTACTTC. It specifies CASSQEGYEQYF.

This clonotype was observed at least ten times. The V call is TRBV27, the J call TRBJ1-6; unclear D gene. Germline-derived CDR1 and CDR2 are MNHEY and SMNVEV (reference sequence). This CDR3 contains 13 residues. The V gene lost 8 bases and the J gene lost 6 bases, with 11 bases spanning the gap. The chain's CDR3 is CASFIGPNSPLHF. CDR3 DNA sequence: TGTGCCAGCTTTATTGGGCCTAATTCACCCCTCCACTTT.

As for this clonotype: One base away lies a much larger clone, so this may be a sequencing read error. The CDR3 loop reads CASSWTGNGYTF. As DNA, the CDR3 is TGTGCCAGCAGTTGGACAGGGAATGGCTACACCTTC. The chain links TRBV6-6 to TRBJ1-2; 8 bases match TRBD1. The CDR3 covers 12 residues. Germline V gene sequence: CDR1 MNHNY, CDR2 SVGAGI (reference sequence). The V gene end was trimmed by 4 bases and the J gene end by 6 bases; junction bases not matched to a gene: 1.